This T cell receptor (beta chain) was observed in a study of PD-1 blockade in classical Hodgkin lymphoma. About the research overall: Every 2 weeks, patients got 3 mg/kg intravenous nivolumab. Study-level results: As was reported, newly diagnosed patients showed lower baseline TCR diversity than healthy donors did. By C4D1 there was a significant rise in CD4+ TCR diversity but not in CD8+ TCR diversity.

Every patient had relapsed following autologous stem cell transplantation, and cohorts differed in brentuximab vedotin exposure. The method was immunoSEQ multiplex PCR; TCRdb's version includes in-frame clones alone and lacks a portion of them. The sample lists nearly 55,000 clones, about 84% occurring once. CDR3 length equals 11 residues. Germline CDR1 and CDR2: DFQATT and SNEGSKA (reference sequence). Worth noting for this clone: Its specificity is unknown.

V usage is TRBV20-1 and J usage is TRBJ1-2; possibly TRBD1 for D (5 bases). This sequence was found in a human donor with classical Hodgkin lymphoma. The starting material was peripheral blood mononuclear cells (PBMCs), obtained at baseline. The CDR3 DNA is TGCGGGGGGGAGGTCGGCTATGGCTACACCTTC. Protein: CGGEVGYGYTF.